This T cell receptor (beta chain) was observed in a study of shared clonotypes between healthy human individuals. Study as a whole: CD8 memory received one plate per donor, CD8 naive two, CD4 memory three and CD4 naive three.

Subsets obtained from CD4+ cells comprised CD45RA+ naive and CD45RA-negative memory cells. Study-level results: Generation probabilities of non-shared clonotypes were lower (relative to those shared by all four donors).

Profiling relied on immunoSEQ multiplex PCR, and the TCRdb table lists in-frame clones only, not all of them. The sample includes about 2.3 million clones, 85% to 95% seen only once; the top ten take around 0.4%. Note on this clone: Its antigen is undetermined.

J was trimmed by 0 bases and V by 5 bases; bases with no gene match: 11. CDR1 is SEHNR, CDR2 FQNEAQ, per germline (reference sequence). The CDR3 totals 17 residues. The chain links TRBV7-9 to TRBJ2-3; 7 nucleotides align to TRBD2. This clonotype originated in a man between 18 and 35 years old in good health. Some clones in this sample may be carry-over from other donors' samples. The specimen sequenced was naive CD4+ T cells from PBMCs. As for subset: CD45RA+ positively selected. The CDR3 nucleotides read TGTGCCAGCAGCCCCCTAGCGGATTCCTCTAGCACAGATACGCAGTATTTT. It yields the protein CASSPLADSSSTDTQYF.